The T cell receptor (beta chain) under discussion was sequenced for a study of T cell clones after liver transplantation. Turning to the study itself: Until 12-24 months post-transplant, subjects got standard immunosuppression and no induction.

The study, taken as a whole, reports: Migration into the graft, not deletion, may explain lost graft donor-reactive T cells.

About this clone itself: Its antigen remains unidentified. One end of the junction does not line up with germline, which may come from a read error.

Profiled with immunoSEQ multiplex PCR; TCRdb holds only in-frame clones, not every one. The sample includes roughly 51,000 clones, roughly 74% of them seen just once. The CDR3 is 12 amino acids. Looked up from germline, CDR1 is SGHTA and CDR2 is FQGNSA. Sorting of unstimulated PBMCs yielded separate CD3+CD4+ and CD3+CD8+ fractions. This TCR was recovered from a human patient who received a liver transplant. The graft donor may account for some of the T cells. This rearrangement joins TRBV7-2 to TRBJ2-3; no clear D. Here the sequenced sample was CD4+ T cells from blood, taken around 52 months after liver transplant. CDR3 protein: CVSSYSTDTQYF. The CDR3 nucleotides are TGTGTCAGCAGCTACTCGACAGATACGCAGTATTTT. Full variable domain (missing parts from reference TRBV7-2 and TRBJ2-3): GAGVSQSPSNKVTEKGKDVELRCDPISGHTALYWYRQSLGQGLEFLIYFQGNSAPDKSGLPSDRFSAERTGGSVSTLTIQRTQQEDSAVYLCVSSYSTDTQYFGPGTRLTVL.